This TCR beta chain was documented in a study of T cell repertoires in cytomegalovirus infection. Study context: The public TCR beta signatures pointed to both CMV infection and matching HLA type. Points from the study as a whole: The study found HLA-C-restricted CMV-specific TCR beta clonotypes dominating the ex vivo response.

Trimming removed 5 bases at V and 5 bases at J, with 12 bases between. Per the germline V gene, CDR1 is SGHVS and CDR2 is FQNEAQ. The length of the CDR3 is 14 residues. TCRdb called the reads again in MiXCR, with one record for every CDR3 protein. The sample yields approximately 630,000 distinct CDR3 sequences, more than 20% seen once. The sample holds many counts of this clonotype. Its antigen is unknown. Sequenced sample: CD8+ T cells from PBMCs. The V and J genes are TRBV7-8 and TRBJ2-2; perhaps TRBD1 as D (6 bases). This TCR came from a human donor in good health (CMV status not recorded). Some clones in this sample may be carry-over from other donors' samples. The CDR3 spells CASSPPTGTGELFF. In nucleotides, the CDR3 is TGTGCCAGCAGCCCGCCCACAGGGACCGGGGAGCTGTTTTTT.